One sample yielded the 9 T cell receptor beta chains listed below, sequenced in a study of cytomegalovirus exposure and HLA in healthy donors. This table comes from immunoSEQ multiplex PCR, and its TCRdb copy is limited to in-frame clones, with some not included. The top ten clones hold around 4% of a sample with some 73,000 clones, 70% to 90% of them seen once. The sequenced material came from PBMCs. The receptors were gathered from a woman aged 18-29 years in good health and CMV-seropositive.

The rearrangement uses TRBV15 and TRBJ2-4; tentative D call: TRBD2 (5 bases). Germline CDR1 and CDR2: LNHNV and YYDKDF (reference sequence). The CDR3 covers 12 residues. The V end was cut by 5 bases, the J end by 9 bases, with 11 bases between. The CDR3 protein is CATSAGSAIQYF. The DNA for the CDR3 is TGTGCCACCAGCGCGGGCAGCGCCATTCAGTACTTC.

This chain links TRBV11-2 with TRBJ2-7; D may be TRBD1 (6 bases). The germline V gene has CDR1 SGHAT and CDR2 FQNNGV. The length of the CDR3 is 16 residues. Trimming pared 3 bases from V and 6 bases from J, leaving 21 bases between. CDR3 in amino acids: CASSFYGIGNRAEQYF. The CDR3 nucleotides read TGTGCCAGCAGCTTCTATGGTATAGGGAACAGGGCCGAGCAGTACTTC.

In this sample, this clone turned up once. This rearrangement joins TRBV6-5 to TRBJ1-4, with no clear D. V lost 3 bases and J 1 base, leaving 9 bases between the germline ends. Germline assignment: CDR1 MNHEY and CDR2 SVGAGI. The CDR3 sequence is 15 residues long. This CDR3 is CASSYRGRTNEKLFF. The CDR3 DNA is TGTGCCAGCAGTTATAGAGGGAGAACTAATGAAAAACTGTTTTTT.

The CDR3 DNA follows: TGTGCCAGCAGCTTATCCCCAGGGTTAGATGAGCAGTTCTTC. Amino acids: CASSLSPGLDEQFF. The J gene is TRBJ2-1, the V gene TRBV7-8, with D possibly being TRBD1 (5 bases). The CDR3 length is 14 residues. V was cut by 2 bases and J by 8 bases, with 13 bases left in between. Looked up from germline, CDR1 is SGHVS and CDR2 is FQNEAQ.

V usage is TRBV10-2 and J usage is TRBJ1-4; TRBD1 matches at 8 bases. J gave up 0 bases and V 5 bases, and 11 bases lay outside the gene matches. Germline V gene data show CDR1 as WSHSY and CDR2 as SAAADI. This CDR3 comprises 18 residues. CDR3 amino acids: CASSHRQGSTATNEKLFF. The CDR3 DNA follows: TGCGCCAGCAGTCACCGACAGGGGTCCACGGCAACTAATGAAAAACTGTTTTTT.

The V and J genes are TRBV29-1 and TRBJ2-1; 8 nucleotides match TRBD2. Unmatched junction bases numbered 10, after V lost 5 bases and J lost 7 bases. CDR3 length: 14 residues. The germline V gene has CDR1 SQVTM and CDR2 ANQGSEA. CDR3 sequence (DNA): TGCAGCGTTATAGCGGGAAACGCTAGAAATGAGCAGTTCTTC. It specifies CSVIAGNARNEQFF.

The V call is TRBV6-6, the J call TRBJ2-3; TRBD1 might be the D (5 bases). This CDR3 is built from 14 residues. Per germline, CDR1 MNHNY and CDR2 SVGAGI (reference sequence). Trimming stripped 7 bases from V and 2 bases from J, with 13 bases between. The chain's CDR3 is CASKKGIPTDTQYF. CDR3 sequence (DNA): TGTGCCAGCAAGAAGGGGATCCCCACAGATACGCAGTATTTT.

V is TRBV9 and J is TRBJ1-5; D is unresolved. Germline V gene sequence: CDR1 SGDLS, CDR2 YYNGEE. The CDR3 spans 14 residues. V lost 3 bases to trimming and J lost 1 base, with 8 bases between them. CDR3 DNA: TGTGCCAGCAGCGCAACAGCAAGCAATCAGCCCCAGCATTTT. This gives the protein CASSATASNQPQHF.

This chain joins TRBV2 and TRBJ2-6; D ambiguous. V lost 4 bases to trimming and J lost 0 bases, with 13 bases between them. CDR3 length equals 17 residues. Germline CDR1 SNHLY, CDR2 FYNNEI. The CDR3 DNA reads TGTGCCAGCAGTGCGGTTCACTCTATCTCTGGGGCCAACGTCCTGACTTTC. Amino acid sequence: CASSAVHSISGANVLTF.